The 5 T cell receptor beta chains presented below share a single source sample, sequenced in a study of cytomegalovirus exposure and HLA in healthy donors. The PCR used 60 Vbeta and 13 Jbeta primers. Profiling relied on immunoSEQ multiplex PCR, and the TCRdb table lists in-frame clones only, not all of them. This sample's table has tens of thousands of clones. The sequencing input was PBMCs. These receptors were taken from a male donor in good health and CMV-seronegative.

This clone ranks as medium-sized in terms of frequency. V is TRBV6-5 and J is TRBJ2-1; D may be TRBD1 (7 bases). Germline V gene lookup returns CDR1 MNHEY and CDR2 SVGAGI. The CDR3 runs 14 residues. Deletions cut 8 bases from V and 4 bases from J, with 15 bases between. CDR3 protein: CASWAGQLYNEQFF. The CDR3 DNA is TGTGCCAGCTGGGCGGGACAGTTGTACAATGAGCAGTTCTTC.

The J gene is TRBJ1-5, the V gene TRBV10-3, with D maybe TRBD1 (5 bases). The CDR3 consists of 13 residues. Germline values: CDR1 ENHRY, CDR2 SYGVKD. V lost 8 bases and J 6 bases, leaving 14 bases between the germline ends. The CDR3 coding sequence is TGTGCCATCGGGGCGGGGGGAGGTCAGCCCCAGCATTTT. Translating it yields CAIGAGGGQPQHF.

V is TRBV11-2 and J is TRBJ1-1; a weak D match, TRBD1 (5 bases). Germline assignment: CDR1 SGHAT and CDR2 FQNNGV. Trimming shortened V by 2 bases and J by 0 bases, and 16 bases separated the two germline ends. CDR3 length equals 17 residues. The CDR3 DNA sequence: TGTGCCAGCAGCTTAAGGCCCGGGGGGTCCTTGAACACTGAAGCTTTCTTT. The encoded protein is CASSLRPGGSLNTEAFF.

This sequence joins TRBV11-3 and TRBJ2-1; 11 bases match TRBD1. CDR1 and CDR2 (germline): SGHNT, YENEEA. With 1 base clipped from V and 8 bases from J, the junction kept 7 bases outside the gene matches. This CDR3 region has 16 residues. In DNA, the CDR3 is TGTGCCAGCAGCTTAGGGACCGGGACAGGGGGTTATGAGCAGTTCTTC. Translation: CASSLGTGTGGYEQFF.

The chain joins TRBV29-1 to TRBJ2-6; maybe TRBD1 (6 bases). The CDR3 has 15 amino acids. Trimming removed 4 bases at V and 0 bases at J, with 10 bases between. Germline assignment: CDR1 SQVTM and CDR2 ANQGSEA. The CDR3 region is CSVAQGPSGANVLTF. CDR3 DNA sequence: TGCAGCGTTGCACAGGGACCCTCTGGGGCCAACGTCCTGACTTTC.